The 3 T cell receptor beta chains presented below share a single source sample, sequenced in a study of T cells in Graves' hyperthyroidism and ophthalmopathy (dated by TCRdb to the late 2010s). Libraries were made using multiplex PCR. The listed sequencing device is Illumina HiSeq 2000. Amplification of TCR beta CDR3 regions was carried out from RNA transcripts. The TCR CDR3 was subjected to a first round of RT-PCR using the HTBI primer set and the Qiagen OneStep RT-PCR kit. TCRdb reworked the public reads: Q25 trimming with fastp, MiXCR clone assembly, productive beta chains retained. Each entry is one CDR3 protein sequence, shown with its most common DNA and genes. The sample table records about 340,000 distinct CDR3 sequences; about 20% of these occur just once. The ten most abundant clones make up under 55% of the sample. Input material: blood. The origin of the receptors is a woman aged 50 to 60 with Graves' hyperthyroidism.

This clonotype was seen a few times. V is TRBV7-9 and J is TRBJ2-4; possibly TRBD1 for D (6 bases). The germline V and J ends were trimmed by 5 bases and 5 bases, with 13 bases remaining between them. The CDR3 length is 14 residues. Germline V gives CDR1 SEHNR, CDR2 FQNEAQ (reference sequence). The CDR3 reads CASSTDRWENIQYF. Written as DNA, the CDR3 is TGTGCCAGCAGCACAGACAGGTGGGAAAACATTCAGTACTTC.

This clonotype was detected only a few times. The chain recombines TRBV18 with TRBJ2-5; D gene uncertain. With 3 bases removed from V and 3 bases from J, the gap between germline ends came to 5 bases. This CDR3 is 12 amino acids long. Germline CDR1 reads KGHSH; CDR2 reads LQKENI. The CDR3 is CASSPNEETQYF. The CDR3 region has the DNA TGTGCCAGCTCACCGAACGAAGAGACCCAGTACTTC.

Comment on this clonotype: Its ends do not fully match the called genes, so a read error is possible. The chain has TRBV28 and TRBJ2-7; possible D gene TRBD2, 6 bases. Germline assignment: CDR1 MDHEN and CDR2 SYDVKM. This CDR3 is built from 11 residues. The CDR3 coding sequence is TGTGCTAGCAGGAGGGTTTACGAGCAGTACTTC. This sequence encodes CASRRVYEQYF.